This T cell receptor beta chain was obtained from a study of blood T cell repertoires in COVID-19. The overall study: Acute and convalescent COVID-19 specimens originated in the United States, Italy and Spain. PBMCs, B-cell-depleted T cells, or T cells were the source of the cDNA or gDNA that made up the material.

Authors' methods: Estimated nucleated cell counts came from reference gene primer amplification. Repertoires were generated with immunoSEQ multiplex PCR, while TCRdb's copy carries only in-frame clones and drops some. That table furnishes V, J and clone size, whereas the DNA furnished D and trimming. Among some 150,000 clones listed, less than 90% were seen once. The CDR3 has 13 residues. Germline assignment: CDR1 SQVTM and CDR2 ANQGSEA. V gave up 7 bases and J gave up 2 bases, with 14 bases separating them. The specimen was peripheral blood. The rearrangement uses TRBV29-1 and TRBJ1-2; D remains unclear. The sequence derives from a woman in her 70s with acute or convalescent COVID-19. CDR3 DNA sequence: TGCAGCGCCGACGGCCCGGGAAACTATGGCTACACCTTC. Its translation is CSADGPGNYGYTF.